This T cell receptor beta chain was retrieved from a study of OX40 agonist ivuxolimab in advanced cancers. Study background: The drug used for patients, ivuxolimab, was an agonistic anti-OX40 (CD134) antibody. While on treatment, patients had intravenous ivuxolimab at 0.01 to 10 mg/kg every 2 weeks. General observations from the study: Doses of 0.1 to 3.0 mg/kg were accompanied by clonal expansion of CD4+ and CD8+ blood T cells by week 6.

This clone came up once. Its antigen is as yet unknown. Libraries were prepared by immunoSEQ multiplex PCR; TCRdb keeps only in-frame clonotypes and omits some of them. The table includes some 76,000 clones, 75% to 90% detected once. The source is an adult with an advanced solid tumor such as melanoma, head and neck, liver or kidney cancer. The sequencing here drew on CD4+ or CD8+ T cells sorted from blood, taken in a trial of the OX40 agonist ivuxolimab.

The CDR3 DNA is TGTGCCAGCAGTCAGGGACTAGCGGGGTACAATGAGCAGTTCTTC. Translation: CASSQGLAGYNEQFF. This sequence joins TRBV2 and TRBJ2-1; 13 nucleotides align to TRBD2. Per germline, CDR1 SNHLY and CDR2 FYNNEI. The CDR3 spans 15 residues. Unmatched junction bases numbered 2, after V lost 5 bases and J lost 4 bases.